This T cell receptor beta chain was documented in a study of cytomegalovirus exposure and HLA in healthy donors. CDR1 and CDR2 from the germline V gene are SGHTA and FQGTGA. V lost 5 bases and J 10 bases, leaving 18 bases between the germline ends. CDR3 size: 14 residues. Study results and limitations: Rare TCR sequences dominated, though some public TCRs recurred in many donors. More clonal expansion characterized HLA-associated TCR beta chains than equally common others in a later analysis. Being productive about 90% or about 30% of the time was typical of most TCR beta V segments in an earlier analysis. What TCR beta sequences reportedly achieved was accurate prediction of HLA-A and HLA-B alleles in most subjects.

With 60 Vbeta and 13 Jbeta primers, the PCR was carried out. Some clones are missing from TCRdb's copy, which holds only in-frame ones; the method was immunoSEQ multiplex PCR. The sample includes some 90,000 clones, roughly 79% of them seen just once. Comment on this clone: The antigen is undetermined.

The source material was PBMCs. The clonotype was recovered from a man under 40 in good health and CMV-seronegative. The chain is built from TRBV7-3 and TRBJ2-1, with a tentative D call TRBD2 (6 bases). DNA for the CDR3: TGTGCCAGCAGCACGGGACTTCACGAGGGGGAGCAGTTCTTC. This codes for CASSTGLHEGEQFF. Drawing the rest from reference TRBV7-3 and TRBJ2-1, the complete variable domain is GAGVSQTPSNKVTEKGKYVELRCDPISGHTALYWYRQSLGQGPEFLIYFQGTGAADDSGLPNDRFFAVRPEGSVSTLKIQRTERGDSAVYLCASSTGLHEGEQFFGPGTRLTVL.